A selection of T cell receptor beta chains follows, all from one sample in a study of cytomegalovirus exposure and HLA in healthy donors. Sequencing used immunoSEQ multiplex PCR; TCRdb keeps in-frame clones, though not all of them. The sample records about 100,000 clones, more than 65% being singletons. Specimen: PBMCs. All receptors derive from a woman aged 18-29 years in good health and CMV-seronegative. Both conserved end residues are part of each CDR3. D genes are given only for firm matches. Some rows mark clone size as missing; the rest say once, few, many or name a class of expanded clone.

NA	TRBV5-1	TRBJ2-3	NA	TGCGCCAGCAGCTTGGTTACAGAACATCGCACAGATACGCAGTATTTT	CASSLVTEHRTDTQYF
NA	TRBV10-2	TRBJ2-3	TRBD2	TGCGCCAGCAGGGGACTAGCGGTCACAGATACGCAGTATTTT	CASRGLAVTDTQYF
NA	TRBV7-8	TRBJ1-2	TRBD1	TGTGCCAGCAGCTTCGCAGGGGGCGGGGGAGGCTATGGCTACACCTTC	CASSFAGGGGGYGYTF
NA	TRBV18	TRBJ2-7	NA	TGTGCCAGCTCACCGGCAGGGCGCTACGAGCAGTACTTC	CASSPAGRYEQYF
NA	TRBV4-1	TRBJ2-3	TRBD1	TGCGCCAGCAGCCAAGATGGGGACAGGGGTCCCCTTAGCACAGATACGCAGTATTTT	CASSQDGDRGPLSTDTQYF
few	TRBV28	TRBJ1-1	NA	TGTGCGAGCGACCCAGGGGCCTGGGATACTGAAGCTTTCTTT	CASDPGAWDTEAFF
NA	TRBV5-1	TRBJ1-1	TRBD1	TGCGCCAGCAGCTTGGGGGTCAGGGGGATTATCGGCACTGAAGCTTTCTTT	CASSLGVRGIIGTEAFF
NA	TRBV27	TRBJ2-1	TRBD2	TGTGCCAGCACCCGAATGCCCAAGACTAGCGGGGGGGCCGAATTCTACAATGAGCAGTTCTTC	CASTRMPKTSGGAEFYNEQFF
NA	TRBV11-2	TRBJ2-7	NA	TGTGCCAGCAGCTTAGATCCCGGCTACGAGCAGTACTTC	CASSLDPGYEQYF
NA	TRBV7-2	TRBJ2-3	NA	TGTGCCAGCAGCTTAGCCCCGTCCGATACGCAGTATTTT	CASSLAPSDTQYF
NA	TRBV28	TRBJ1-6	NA	TGTGCCAGCGACTACGTAAGGGGTCCCAAGGGGGATTCACCCCTCCACTTT	CASDYVRGPKGDSPLHF
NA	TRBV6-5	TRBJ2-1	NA	TGTGCCAGCAGGCGCCTCGGGACTGCCAACAATGAGCAGTTCTTC	CASRRLGTANNEQFF
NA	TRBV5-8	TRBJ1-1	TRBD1	TGTGCCAGCAGCTTGGGCCCCCTACAGGGGATCATGAACACTGAAGCTTTCTTT	CASSLGPLQGIMNTEAFF
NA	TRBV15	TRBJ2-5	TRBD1	TGTGCCACCAGCAGAGATGCGGGGACAGGGGCAGAGACCCAGTACTTC	CATSRDAGTGAETQYF
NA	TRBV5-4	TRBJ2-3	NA	TGTGCCAGCAGTACCTACCGGATAGGGGCGAGCACAGATACGCAGTATTTT	CASSTYRIGASTDTQYF
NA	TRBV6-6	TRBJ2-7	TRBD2	TGTGCCAGCAGTTACCCCTCGGGGAGGGGTAGGTACGAGCAGTACTTC	CASSYPSGRGRYEQYF
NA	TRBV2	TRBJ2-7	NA	TGTGCCAGCATGGGCACCATCAACTACGAGCAGTACTTC	CASMGTINYEQYF
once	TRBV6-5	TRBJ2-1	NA	TGTGCCAGCAGTTACTCGTCTAATGAGCAGTTCTTC	CASSYSSNEQFF
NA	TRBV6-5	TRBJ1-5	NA	TGTGCCAGCAAGCTACAGGGCGGCAATCAGCCCCAGCATTTT	CASKLQGGNQPQHF
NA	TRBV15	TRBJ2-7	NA	TGTGCCACCAGCAGGGGTGGCGGGAACTCCTACGAGCAGTACTTC	CATSRGGGNSYEQYF
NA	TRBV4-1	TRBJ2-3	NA	TGCGCCAGCAGCCACCTGGGCAGGGGTCCTCACCCGAACACAGATACGCAGTATTTT	CASSHLGRGPHPNTDTQYF
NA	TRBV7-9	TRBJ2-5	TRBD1	TGTGCCAGCAGCTTTAAGGACAGGGGGGAGGAGACCCAGTACTTC	CASSFKDRGEETQYF
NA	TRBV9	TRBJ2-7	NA	TGTGCCAGCAGCCCCGGGGGATCCCTCTCCTACGAGCAGTACTTC	CASSPGGSLSYEQYF
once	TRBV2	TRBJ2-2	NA	TGTGCCAGCAGTGAATTTGGTCGAACGCGCGCCGGGGAGCTGTTTTTT	CASSEFGRTRAGELFF